This T cell receptor (beta chain) was sequenced for a study of naive and memory T cell subsets. Study-level points and caveats: A few larger clonotypes appeared in naive repertoires, especially CD8, possibly memory cells re-expressing CD45RA.

CD4 T cells were positively selected, then CD8 T cells from the CD4-negative fraction. This clonotype was seen only a few times. Its matching antigen is unknown. Two oligonucleotides, mixed equimolar, formed the beta constant-region primer covering TRBC1 and TRBC2. Nested alpha and beta constant-region primers with the SP2 primer drove four PCR rounds on ligated cDNA. TCRdb reanalysed the UMI-ligation and nested PCR reads using MiXCR and keeps one entry per CDR3 protein. The sample yields more than 120,000 distinct CDR3 sequences, more than 15% seen once. The ends were cut back, 0 bases at V and 5 bases at J, with 10 bases in the middle. This CDR3 has 14 amino acids. CDR1 and CDR2 from the germline V gene are MNHEY and SVGAGI.

The clonotype originates from a human donor in good health. The rearrangement joins TRBV6-5 to TRBJ1-2, with D perhaps matching TRBD1 (5 bases). Sequencing input: naive CD8+ T cells from blood. The CDR3 sequence is CASSYSARGYGYTF. The CDR3 nucleotides read TGTGCCAGCAGTTACTCGGCACGGGGGTATGGCTACACCTTC.